Listed below are T cell receptor beta chains from one sample, sequenced in a study of shared clonotypes between healthy human individuals. Sequencing was performed with immunoSEQ multiplex PCR; in TCRdb, only in-frame clones are kept and a portion is missing. The sample consists of around 1.4 million clones, 98% to 99% of them appearing once. The sample consisted of naive CD4+ T cells sorted from blood. These TCRs come from a young man in good health. CDR3s include the opening cysteine and the closing phenylalanine or tryptophan. A D gene is named only where the DNA matches it firmly. Clone sizes are given selectively: once, few, many, or a class where the clone is expanded.

d_call: NA; j_call: TRBJ1-3; v_call: TRBV5-1; clone_size: NA; cdr3_nt: TGCGCCAGCAGCTTGCCGGGGGGCTCTGGAAACACCATATATTTT; cdr3_aa: CASSLPGGSGNTIYF
d_call: NA; j_call: TRBJ2-6; v_call: TRBV30; clone_size: NA; cdr3_nt: TGTGCCTGGACCGTCTCTGGGGCCAACGTCCTGACTTTC; cdr3_aa: CAWTVSGANVLTF
d_call: NA; j_call: TRBJ2-2; v_call: TRBV10-3; clone_size: NA; cdr3_nt: TGTGCCATCAGTACGGTCGGCACCGGGGAGCTGTTTTTT; cdr3_aa: CAISTVGTGELFF
d_call: NA; j_call: TRBJ2-5; v_call: TRBV4-1; clone_size: NA; cdr3_nt: TGCGCCAGCAGCCAACTCTACACTACCCAAGAGACCCAGTACTTC; cdr3_aa: CASSQLYTTQETQYF
d_call: NA; j_call: TRBJ1-3; v_call: TRBV18; clone_size: NA; cdr3_nt: TGTGCCAGCTCACCTCTTCAGGGGAGCTCTGGAAACACCATATATTTT; cdr3_aa: CASSPLQGSSGNTIYF
d_call: NA; j_call: TRBJ2-1; v_call: TRBV7-2; clone_size: NA; cdr3_nt: TGTGCCAGCAGCTTAGCGGGAGCGGACGAGCAGTTCTTC; cdr3_aa: CASSLAGADEQFF
d_call: TRBD1; j_call: TRBJ1-2; v_call: TRBV2; clone_size: NA; cdr3_nt: TGTGCCAGCAGGGAGGGGGCGTATGCCGTTGGCTACACCTTC; cdr3_aa: CASREGAYAVGYTF
d_call: NA; j_call: TRBJ2-3; v_call: TRBV5-8; clone_size: once; cdr3_nt: TGTGCCAGCCAGTACACAGATACGCAGTATTTT; cdr3_aa: CASQYTDTQYF
d_call: TRBD1; j_call: TRBJ1-1; v_call: TRBV5-1; clone_size: NA; cdr3_nt: TGCGCCAGCAGCGCCGACAGGGGCACCCTGAACACTGAAGCTTTCTTT; cdr3_aa: CASSADRGTLNTEAFF
d_call: NA; j_call: TRBJ2-7; v_call: TRBV30; clone_size: NA; cdr3_nt: TGTGCCTGGAGAAACCCGAGGGGGAGGCCGGACTCCTACGAGCAGTACTTC; cdr3_aa: CAWRNPRGRPDSYEQYF
d_call: NA; j_call: TRBJ2-2; v_call: TRBV15; clone_size: NA; cdr3_nt: TGTGCCACCAGCAGAGGCCACAAAAACACCGGGGAGCTGTTTTTT; cdr3_aa: CATSRGHKNTGELFF
d_call: NA; j_call: TRBJ2-7; v_call: TRBV9; clone_size: NA; cdr3_nt: TGTGCCAGCAGCGTAGATCCGGGCAGAAGCTACGAGCAGTACTTC; cdr3_aa: CASSVDPGRSYEQYF
d_call: NA; j_call: TRBJ2-1; v_call: TRBV6-1; clone_size: NA; cdr3_nt: TGTGCCAGCAGGAAGGACTGGGCTGGGGGTGAGCAGTTCTTC; cdr3_aa: CASRKDWAGGEQFF
d_call: TRBD1; j_call: TRBJ1-1; v_call: TRBV5-6; clone_size: NA; cdr3_nt: TGTGCCAGCAGCTTCCCGGACAGGCACACTGAAGCTTTCTTT; cdr3_aa: CASSFPDRHTEAFF
d_call: NA; j_call: TRBJ1-1; v_call: TRBV10-3; clone_size: NA; cdr3_nt: TGTGCCAGCTTACGATTCTCGGTCTCGGGCAACACTGAAGCTTTCTTT; cdr3_aa: CASLRFSVSGNTEAFF
d_call: TRBD1; j_call: TRBJ1-1; v_call: TRBV7-9; clone_size: NA; cdr3_nt: TGTGCCAGCAGCTTATGGGGAGCGGGCAGGGGGCTTCAGAAAGAAGCTTTCTTT; cdr3_aa: CASSLWGAGRGLQKEAFF
d_call: NA; j_call: TRBJ1-5; v_call: TRBV5-1; clone_size: NA; cdr3_nt: TGCGCCAGCAGTTTGTCGGGGGACCAGCCCCAGCATTTT; cdr3_aa: CASSLSGDQPQHF
d_call: TRBD1; j_call: TRBJ2-1; v_call: TRBV10-3; clone_size: NA; cdr3_nt: TGTGCCATCAGTGAGCCAGGGACAGGGGCTTACAATGAGCAGTTCTTC; cdr3_aa: CAISEPGTGAYNEQFF